These 24 T cell receptor beta chains came from one sample sequenced in a study of blood T cell repertoires in COVID-19. Profiled with immunoSEQ multiplex PCR; TCRdb holds only in-frame clones, not every one. This table holds about 250,000 clones, about four fifths found once. Material for sequencing was peripheral blood. These receptors all stem from an elderly man with acute or convalescent COVID-19.

The chain links TRBV24-1 to TRBJ2-7; tentatively, D is TRBD2 (5 bases). This CDR3 is 14 amino acids long. The germline gives CDR1 KGHDR, CDR2 SFDVKD. The V gene lost 3 bases and the J gene lost 9 bases, with 17 bases spanning the gap. CDR3 DNA sequence: TGTGCCACCAGTGATCCCATTCGAGGGAAAGCGCAGTACTTC. Its protein is CATSDPIRGKAQYF.

This clone was counted a few times. This chain uses TRBV5-8 with TRBJ1-5; 7 nucleotides agree with TRBD1. The CDR3 has 15 amino acids. Germline CDR1 and CDR2: SGHTS and YDEGEE. The V gene end was trimmed by 3 bases and the J gene end by 6 bases; junction bases not matched to a gene: 9. CDR3: CASSYRGRGSQPQHF. The CDR3 DNA sequence: TGTGCCAGCAGCTATCGGGGCAGGGGGAGTCAGCCCCAGCATTTT.

The chain employs TRBV7-9 and TRBJ1-1, with D possibly being TRBD1 (6 bases). This CDR3 comprises 13 residues. V lost 6 bases to trimming and J lost 1 base, with 9 bases between them. The germline gives CDR1 SEHNR, CDR2 FQNEAQ (reference sequence). The CDR3 is CASSRQANTEAFF. CDR3 nucleotides: TGTGCCAGCAGTAGACAGGCGAACACTGAAGCTTTCTTT. The whole variable domain, filled in from reference TRBV7-9 and TRBJ1-1, reads DTGVSQNPRHKITKRGQNVTFRCDPISEHNRLYWYRQTLGQGPEFLTYFQNEAQLEKSRLLSDRFSAERPKGSFSTLEIQRTEQGDSAMYLCASSRQANTEAFFGQGTRLTVV.

This clone was seen a handful of times. This chain uses TRBV28 with TRBJ2-4; 11 nucleotides line up with TRBD1. Germline trimming cut 10 bases from V and 6 bases from J; bases unmatched to any gene: 5. Germline V gene sequence: CDR1 MDHEN, CDR2 SYDVKM. This CDR3 comprises 13 residues. The CDR3: CATGQGAGNIQYF. CDR3 sequence (DNA): TGTGCCACCGGACAGGGGGCAGGAAACATTCAGTACTTC.

This rearrangement joins TRBV28 to TRBJ1-1; weak D call: TRBD1 (5 bases). The CDR3 loop spans 13 amino acids. Germline lookup yields CDR1 MDHEN and CDR2 SYDVKM. V was trimmed by 8 bases and J by 7 bases, leaving 17 bases between them. The DNA for the CDR3 is TGTGCCAGCGGTAGGGGTTGGGGAGGTGAAGCTTTCTTT. This gives the protein CASGRGWGGEAFF.

This clone showed up just once. V is TRBV4-1 and J is TRBJ1-4, with 8 bases identical to TRBD1. This CDR3 has 16 residues. Germline CDR1 and CDR2: MGHRA and YSYEKL. With V trimmed by 1 base and J by 10 bases, 11 bases remained unmatched. The CDR3 is CASSQGRTGNVAKLFF. Here the CDR3 DNA reads TGCGCCAGCAGCCAAGGGCGGACAGGGAACGTCGCAAAACTGTTTTTT.

In this sample, this clone turned up once. The chain uses TRBV7-2 and TRBJ2-5; perhaps TRBD2 as D (6 bases). V was cut by 1 base and J by 7 bases, with 19 bases left in between. Per germline, CDR1 SGHTA and CDR2 FQGNSA. This CDR3 is 16 amino acids long. The CDR3: CASSLGSGPSSGTQYF. The CDR3 coding sequence is TGTGCCAGCAGCTTAGGGAGCGGGCCCTCGAGCGGGACCCAGTACTTC.

This clone was found many times. The chain employs TRBV5-1 and TRBJ2-3; 9 nucleotides line up with TRBD2. The CDR3 consists of 15 residues. V shed 2 bases and J 2 bases; nucleotides not matched to a gene: 3. CDR1 SGHRS and CDR2 YFSETQ come from the germline V gene. DNA for the CDR3: TGCGCCAGCAGCTTCGGCGGGAGGGCCACAGATACGCAGTATTTT. Protein: CASSFGGRATDTQYF.

This rearrangement joins TRBV5-1 to TRBJ2-1; D might be TRBD2 (7 bases). The CDR3 has 16 amino acids. The germline V and J ends were trimmed by 0 bases and 9 bases, with 19 bases remaining between them. Germline CDR1 SGHRS, CDR2 YFSETQ. The CDR3 is CASSLALGGHFGEQFF. CDR3 DNA: TGCGCCAGCAGCTTGGCCCTGGGGGGGCACTTCGGTGAGCAGTTCTTC.

The J gene is TRBJ2-1, the V gene TRBV24-1, with D perhaps matching TRBD1 (6 bases). Germline assignment: CDR1 KGHDR and CDR2 SFDVKD. With 0 bases removed from V and 3 bases from J, the gap between germline ends came to 11 bases. This CDR3 is 16 amino acids long. The CDR3 DNA reads as TGTGCCACCAGTGATTTGCAGGGGCGCAACTACAATGAGCAGTTCTTC. Translating gives CATSDLQGRNYNEQFF.

This clone was picked up many times. V gene TRBV28 combines with J gene TRBJ1-6; D perhaps matches TRBD1 (5 bases). The CDR3 consists of 14 residues. Looked up from germline, CDR1 is MDHEN and CDR2 is SYDVKM. Trimming removed 3 bases at V and 7 bases at J, with 10 bases between. The CDR3: CASSFGGGNSPLHF. The CDR3 nucleotides are TGTGCCAGCAGTTTTGGGGGAGGAAATTCACCCCTCCACTTT.

This chain connects TRBV20-1 to TRBJ1-4; D remains ambiguous. V lost 3 bases and J lost 8, with 7 bases in between. This CDR3 region has 11 residues. Germline values: CDR1 DFQATT, CDR2 SNEGSKA (reference sequence). CDR3 residues: CSARVREKLFF. CDR3 DNA: TGCAGTGCTAGGGTACGGGAAAAACTGTTTTTT.

The V and J genes are TRBV5-1 and TRBJ2-5; no definite D call. CDR1 is SGHRS and CDR2 is YFSETQ in the germline V gene. This CDR3 spans 13 amino acids. V was clipped by 3 bases and J by 3 bases, with 9 bases between them. This chain's CDR3 is CASSYGAEETQYF. The CDR3, as DNA: TGCGCCAGCAGCTACGGAGCCGAAGAGACCCAGTACTTC.

The CDR3 is CASSKKESNQPQHF. The CDR3, as DNA: TGTGCCAGCAGTAAGAAGGAGAGCAATCAGCCCCAGCATTTT. The rearrangement links TRBV2 to TRBJ1-5; the D is unclear. From germline, CDR1 is SNHLY and CDR2 FYNNEI. V lost 5 bases and J lost 1, with 9 bases in between. This CDR3 has 14 residues.

The chain employs TRBV27 and TRBJ1-5; D is uncertain. V lost 2 bases, J lost 6 bases, and 8 bases lay in between. The CDR3 spans 13 residues. Germline values: CDR1 MNHEY, CDR2 SMNVEV (reference sequence). The CDR3 protein is CASSLAGSQPQHF. The CDR3 nucleotides are TGTGCCAGCAGTTTAGCGGGGAGTCAGCCCCAGCATTTT.

The chain uses TRBV27 and TRBJ1-5; the D is unclear. Trimming took off 5 bases at V and 7 bases at J, with 12 bases between the two ends. The germline V gene encodes CDR1 MNHEY and CDR2 SMNVEV (reference sequence). This CDR3 comprises 13 residues. In DNA form, the CDR3 reads TGTGCCAGCAGTCCCACGAGTCGCCAGCCCCAGCATTTT. It is translated as CASSPTSRQPQHF.

V gene TRBV7-9 combines with J gene TRBJ1-4; tentatively, D is TRBD1 (6 bases). Per germline, CDR1 SEHNR and CDR2 FQNEAQ (reference sequence). V was shortened by 2 bases and J by 0 bases, with 13 bases between the two germline ends. The CDR3 length is 17 residues. The CDR3 protein is CASSLRGKGATNEKLFF. CDR3 DNA: TGTGCCAGCAGCTTAAGGGGGAAGGGTGCAACTAATGAAAAACTGTTTTTT.

This chain uses TRBV2 with TRBJ2-1; D perhaps matches TRBD2 (5 bases). Germline V gene sequence: CDR1 SNHLY, CDR2 FYNNEI. Between the trimmed V and J ends, which lost 7 bases and 2 bases, there was a span of 12 bases. CDR3 length: 14 amino acids. CDR3 DNA sequence: TGTGCCAGCATAGGGAGAGGAACCTACAATGAGCAGTTCTTC. Protein product: CASIGRGTYNEQFF.

The chain has TRBV10-2 and TRBJ2-7; D gene unclear. Trimming left V 1 base short and J 0 bases short, with 13 bases between. The length of the CDR3 is 16 residues. Germline lookup yields CDR1 WSHSY and CDR2 SAAADI. The chain's CDR3 is CASSELFRKSSYEQYF. In nucleotides, the CDR3 is TGCGCCAGCAGTGAGTTATTCAGGAAGAGCTCCTACGAGCAGTACTTC.

V is TRBV28 and J is TRBJ1-3; D is perhaps TRBD1 (6 bases). This CDR3 spans 16 amino acids. In germline, CDR1 is MDHEN, CDR2 SYDVKM. Trimming pared 6 bases from V and 3 bases from J, leaving 18 bases between. In DNA, the CDR3 is TGTGCCAGCAGCCCAGGGGTGCGAGTATTTGGAAACACCATATATTTT. Its translation is CASSPGVRVFGNTIYF.

V is TRBV7-9 and J is TRBJ1-1, with D maybe TRBD1 (6 bases). This CDR3 comprises 14 residues. Trimming took off 4 bases at V and 5 bases at J, with 14 bases between the two ends. The germline V gene has CDR1 SEHNR and CDR2 FQNEAQ (reference sequence). The CDR3 DNA sequence: TGTGCCAGCAGCTCGGACAGTGCCAAAACTGAAGCTTTCTTT. Translated, it gives CASSSDSAKTEAFF.

This rearrangement joins TRBV6-5 to TRBJ1-1; 9 bases map to TRBD1. J was trimmed by 8 bases and V by 4 bases; bases with no gene match: 8. Germline V gene data show CDR1 as MNHEY and CDR2 as SVGAGI. The CDR3 loop spans 14 amino acids. As DNA, the CDR3 is TGTGCCAGCAGTTCGGGACAGGGATTGTCGGAAGCTTTCTTT. Its translation is CASSSGQGLSEAFF.

The rearrangement uses TRBV5-5 and TRBJ2-6, with TRBD1 matching 7 bases. Per the germline V gene, CDR1 is SGHKS and CDR2 is YYEKEE (reference sequence). With 0 bases clipped from V and 0 bases from J, the junction kept 9 bases outside the gene matches. The CDR3 spans 19 residues. The DNA of the CDR3 is TGTGCCAGCAGCTTGGCCCCGACAGGGCCGAGCTCTGGGGCCAACGTCCTGACTTTC. It yields the protein CASSLAPTGPSSGANVLTF. Together with reference TRBV5-5 and TRBJ2-6, the CDR3 gives the full variable domain: DAGVTQSPTHLIKTRGQQVTLRCSPISGHKSVSWYQQVLGQGPQFIFQYYEKEERGRGNFPDRFSARQFPNYSSELNVNALLLGDSALYLCASSLAPTGPSSGANVLTFGAGSRLTVL.

The CDR3 spells CASSLRRARGLGANVLTF. For the CDR3, the DNA is TGTGCCAGCAGCTTAAGGAGGGCAAGGGGTCTTGGGGCCAACGTCCTGACTTTC. J is TRBJ2-6 and V is TRBV11-2, with D maybe TRBD2 (6 bases). Per the germline V gene, CDR1 is SGHAT and CDR2 is FQNNGV. The CDR3 totals 18 residues. V lost 2 bases and J lost 3, with 17 bases in between. The full variable domain, its missing parts supplied by reference TRBV11-2 and TRBJ2-6, is EAGVAQSPRYKIIEKRQSVAFWCNPISGHATLYWYQQILGQGPKLLIQFQNNGVVDDSQLPKDRFSAERLKGVDSTLKIQPAKLEDSAVYLCASSLRRARGLGANVLTFGAGSRLTVL.